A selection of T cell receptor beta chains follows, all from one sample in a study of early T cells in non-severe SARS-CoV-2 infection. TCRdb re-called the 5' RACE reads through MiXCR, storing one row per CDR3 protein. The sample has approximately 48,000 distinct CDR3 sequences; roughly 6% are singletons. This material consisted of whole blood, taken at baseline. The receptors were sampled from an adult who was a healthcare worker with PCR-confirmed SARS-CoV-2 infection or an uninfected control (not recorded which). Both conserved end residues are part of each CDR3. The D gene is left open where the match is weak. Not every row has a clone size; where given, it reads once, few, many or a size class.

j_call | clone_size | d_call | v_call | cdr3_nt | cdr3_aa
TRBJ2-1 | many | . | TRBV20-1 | TGCAGTGCTAGGGGGGGACTTAGGTCAGGGAGCAATGAGCAGTTCTTC | CSARGGLRSGSNEQFF
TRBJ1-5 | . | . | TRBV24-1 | TGTGCCACCAGTGACAATCAGGGGCTCAATCAGCCCCAGCATTTT | CATSDNQGLNQPQHF
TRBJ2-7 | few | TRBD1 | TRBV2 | TGTGCCAGCTGCCGGGACAGTCACTACGAGCAGTACTTC | CASCRDSHYEQYF
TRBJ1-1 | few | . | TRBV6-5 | TGTGCCAGCAGTTACGGAGGGTGGGGGAACACTGAAGCTTTCTTT | CASSYGGWGNTEAFF
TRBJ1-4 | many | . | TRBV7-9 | TGTGCCAGCAGCCCTCCCGGCCAGGTTGAAAAACTGTTTTTT | CASSPPGQVEKLFF
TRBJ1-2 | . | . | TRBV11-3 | TGTGCCAGCAGCCCACACCCCGGCGGGGGGTCCTATGGCTACACCTTC | CASSPHPGGGSYGYTF
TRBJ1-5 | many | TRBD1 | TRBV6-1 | TGTGCCAGCAGACTCGGACGGGGCAGGGGGCCAGTGTATCAGCCCCAGCATTTT | CASRLGRGRGPVYQPQHF
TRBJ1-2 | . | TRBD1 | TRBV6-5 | TGTGCCAGCAGTTACTCATCGGACAGGGGCTATGGCTACACCTTC | CASSYSSDRGYGYTF
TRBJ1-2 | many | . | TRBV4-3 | TGCGCCAGCAGCCAAGATATGCCAGCACCTTATGGCTACACCTTC | CASSQDMPAPYGYTF
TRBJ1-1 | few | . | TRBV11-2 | TGTGCCAGCAGGTCGAGACAAACGAACACTGAAGCTTTCTTT | CASRSRQTNTEAFF
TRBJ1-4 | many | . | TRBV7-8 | TGTGCCAGCAGCTTAGAGACGGGACACCCCAATGAAAAACTGTTTTTT | CASSLETGHPNEKLFF
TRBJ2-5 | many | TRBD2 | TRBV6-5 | TGTGCCAGCAGTTATGCGGGGGGCGAGGGGGAGACCCAGTACTTC | CASSYAGGEGETQYF
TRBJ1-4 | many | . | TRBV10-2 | TGCGCCAGCAGAGCCAACCGGGAAGGCGGAAAACTGTTTTTT | CASRANREGGKLFF
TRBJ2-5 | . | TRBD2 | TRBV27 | TGTGCCAGCAAGTTTGGGGGGGAAGAGACCCAGTACTTC | CASKFGGEETQYF
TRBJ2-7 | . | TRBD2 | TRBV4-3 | TGCGCCAGCAGCCAAGATCGGACTAGGATCGACGAGCAGTACTTC | CASSQDRTRIDEQYF
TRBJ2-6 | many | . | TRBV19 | TGTGCCAGTACCGTAACTGGGGCCAACGTCCTGACTTTC | CASTVTGANVLTF
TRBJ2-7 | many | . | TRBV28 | TGTGCCAGCAGGAATCAAGGCGCGCCCAACGAGCAGTACTTC | CASRNQGAPNEQYF
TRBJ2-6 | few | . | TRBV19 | TGTGCCAGTAGTGATCCAGGGGTAGGGGCCAACGTCCTGACTTTC | CASSDPGVGANVLTF
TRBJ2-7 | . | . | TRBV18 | TGTGCCACCTCCTTCGTGGAGAACTACGAGCAGTACTTC | CATSFVENYEQYF
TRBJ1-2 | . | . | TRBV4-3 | TGCGCCAGCAGCCAACTGCGGTCAGGCTCGAAGTTTGGCTACACCTTC | CASSQLRSGSKFGYTF
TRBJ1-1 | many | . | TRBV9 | TGTGCCAGCAGCGTAGGTCAGGTTCCGGACACTGAAGCTTTCTTT | CASSVGQVPDTEAFF
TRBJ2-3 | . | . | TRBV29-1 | TGCAGCGGGGGAATAGCAGTCCCACCAGATACGCAGTATTTT | CSGGIAVPPDTQYF
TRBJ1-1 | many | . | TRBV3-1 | TGTGCCAGCAGCCTGGGACTGGAGAACACTGAAGCTTTCTTT | CASSLGLENTEAFF
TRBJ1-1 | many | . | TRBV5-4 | TGTGCCAGCAGCTTGGAGGGGAGGGACACTGAAGCTTTCTTT | CASSLEGRDTEAFF
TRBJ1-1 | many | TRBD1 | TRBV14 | TGTGCCAGCAGCCAAGATCTCATCCTCAGGGGGCGTGAAGCTTTCTTT | CASSQDLILRGREAFF
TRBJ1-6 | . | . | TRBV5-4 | TGTGCCAGCAGCTTGGAGCTGGGGGCCTATAATTCACCCCTCCACTTT | CASSLELGAYNSPLHF
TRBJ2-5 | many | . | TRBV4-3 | TGCGCCAGCAGCCTCTCGACAGGCGCGCCTCAAGAGACCCAGTACTTC | CASSLSTGAPQETQYF
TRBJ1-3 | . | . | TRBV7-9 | TGTGCCAGCAGCGGGGGAAACACCATATATTTT | CASSGGNTIYF